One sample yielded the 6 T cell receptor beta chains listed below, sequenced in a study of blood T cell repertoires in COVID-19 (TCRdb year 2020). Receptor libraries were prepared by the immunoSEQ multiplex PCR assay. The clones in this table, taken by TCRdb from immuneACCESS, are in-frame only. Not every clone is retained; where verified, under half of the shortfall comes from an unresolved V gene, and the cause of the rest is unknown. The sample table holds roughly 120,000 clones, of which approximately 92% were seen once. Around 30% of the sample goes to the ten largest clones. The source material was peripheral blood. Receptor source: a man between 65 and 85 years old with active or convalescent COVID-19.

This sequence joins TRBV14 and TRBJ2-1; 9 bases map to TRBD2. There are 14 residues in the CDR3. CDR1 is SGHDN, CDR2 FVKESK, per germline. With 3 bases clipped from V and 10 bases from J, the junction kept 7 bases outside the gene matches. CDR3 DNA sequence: TGTGCCAGCAGCCAGACGGGACTAGCCCGGGAGCAGTTCTTC. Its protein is CASSQTGLAREQFF.

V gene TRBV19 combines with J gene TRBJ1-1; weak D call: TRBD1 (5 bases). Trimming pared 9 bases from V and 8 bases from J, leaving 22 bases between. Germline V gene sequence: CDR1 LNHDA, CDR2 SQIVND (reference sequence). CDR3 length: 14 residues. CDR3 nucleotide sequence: TGTGCCAGCAGTCGCCCGGCTAATGGGGCGGAAGCTTTCTTT. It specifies CASSRPANGAEAFF.

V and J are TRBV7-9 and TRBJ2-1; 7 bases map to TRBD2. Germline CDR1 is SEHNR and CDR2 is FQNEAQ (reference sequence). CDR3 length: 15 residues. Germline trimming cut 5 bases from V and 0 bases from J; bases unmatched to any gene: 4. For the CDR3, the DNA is TGTGCCAGCAGCCCAGCGGGATACTCCTACAATGAGCAGTTCTTC. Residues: CASSPAGYSYNEQFF.

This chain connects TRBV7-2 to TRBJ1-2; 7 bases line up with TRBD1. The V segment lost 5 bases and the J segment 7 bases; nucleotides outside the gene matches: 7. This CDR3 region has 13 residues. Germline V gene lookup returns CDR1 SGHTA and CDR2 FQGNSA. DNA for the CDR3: TGTGCCAGCAGCACCTGGACAGGCTTTGGCTACACCTTC. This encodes CASSTWTGFGYTF.

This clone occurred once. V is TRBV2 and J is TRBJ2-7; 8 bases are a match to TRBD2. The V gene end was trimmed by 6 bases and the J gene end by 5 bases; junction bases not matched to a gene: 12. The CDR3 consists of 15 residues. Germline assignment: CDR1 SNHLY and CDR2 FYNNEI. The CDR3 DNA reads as TGTGCCAGCAGACAGAATCGGGAGGGCCTCCACGAGCAGTACTTC. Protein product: CASRQNREGLHEQYF.

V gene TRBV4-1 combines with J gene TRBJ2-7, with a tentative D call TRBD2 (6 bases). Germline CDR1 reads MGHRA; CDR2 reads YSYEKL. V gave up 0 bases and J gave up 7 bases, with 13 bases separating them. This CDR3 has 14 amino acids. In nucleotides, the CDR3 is TGCGCCAGCAGCCAAGATCGAGGGGCGGGGGAGCAGTACTTC. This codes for CASSQDRGAGEQYF.